Listed below are T cell receptor beta chains from one sample, sequenced in a study of vaccination effects on CD4 cells after COVID-19. No antigen is known for these receptors. The table came from immunoSEQ multiplex PCR; TCRdb's copy has only in-frame clones and leaves some out. Here the sample spans under 25,000 clones, roughly four fifths being singletons. Sequencing used CD4+ T cells from PBMCs cultured with HCoV-NL63 spike peptides, obtained before COVID-19 vaccination. Receptor source: a human donor who received a COVID-19 vaccine. Each CDR3 is given without its conserved first and last residue. A D gene is named only where the DNA matches it firmly.

V gene	J gene	D gene	CDR3 protein
TRBV6-5	TRBJ2-5	-	ASSYSRDTETQY
TRBV27	TRBJ2-3	-	ASGSWVGSGTDTQY
TRBV7-2	TRBJ2-6	-	ASSLRGGGSGANVLT
TRBV7-2	TRBJ2-1	TRBD2	ASSLRGGLAGGRNEQF
TRBV12-3/TRBV12-4	TRBJ2-7	-	ASSLNRWREQY
TRBV9	TRBJ2-5	TRBD2	ASSVRPSGGKETQY
TRBV7-9	TRBJ2-1	TRBD1	ASSLAGTVSYNEQF
TRBV7-9	TRBJ2-4	-	ASSSPARLNLAKNIQY
TRBV4-1	TRBJ2-1	-	ASSQGAGSYNEQF
TRBV10-3	TRBJ1-5	-	AIGRQDNQPQH
TRBV4-3	TRBJ2-3	-	ASSPHAGNTDTQY
TRBV5-6	TRBJ1-2	-	ASSLGSRQAYRSYT
TRBV10-3	TRBJ2-5	-	AISESVGPAGETQY
TRBV7-8	TRBJ2-3	-	ASSLARIAGESATDTQY
TRBV19	TRBJ1-6	-	ASTYRDPGRSPLH
TRBV11-2	TRBJ1-2	-	ASSLEATVYGYT
TRBV18	TRBJ1-1	TRBD1	ASSPPGTGWGEAF
TRBV6-5	TRBJ1-1	-	ASSYYGGMNTEAF
TRBV19	TRBJ2-1	-	ATRYRVGGYNEQF
TRBV9	TRBJ1-5	TRBD1	ASSTGQGAGQPQH
TRBV5-5	TRBJ2-7	TRBD2	ASRTTPGTSGIAYEQY
TRBV6-5	TRBJ1-1	-	ASSYTRASSMVYTF
TRBV7-2	TRBJ1-2	-	ASSTQGANYGYT
TRBV30	TRBJ1-5	-	AWSVSGVGGQPQH
TRBV19	TRBJ1-4	TRBD1	ASRPGGFGEKLF
TRBV4-2	TRBJ1-1	-	ASSQELGPAF
TRBV5-6	TRBJ1-2	TRBD1	ASRMGQNNYGYT
TRBV9	TRBJ2-3	-	ASSVGGGPLDTQY
TRBV7-9	TRBJ1-2	TRBD1	ASSLGQASYGYT
TRBV28	TRBJ1-5	-	ASSLGRAGLQPQH
TRBV5-1	TRBJ2-5	TRBD1	ASSLEGQDQETQY